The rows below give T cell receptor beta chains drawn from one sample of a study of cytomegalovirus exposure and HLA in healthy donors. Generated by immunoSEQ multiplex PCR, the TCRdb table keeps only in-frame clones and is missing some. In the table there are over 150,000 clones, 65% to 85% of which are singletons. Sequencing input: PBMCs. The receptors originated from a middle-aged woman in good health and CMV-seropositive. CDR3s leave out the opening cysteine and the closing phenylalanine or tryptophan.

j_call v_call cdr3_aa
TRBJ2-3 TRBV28 ASGSESGSTDTQY
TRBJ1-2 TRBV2 ASSVGTGAGSGYGYT
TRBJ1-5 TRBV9 ASSGTGGIQPQH
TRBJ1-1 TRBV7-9 ASSLRATEAF
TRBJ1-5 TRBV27 ASSLLPRGGNQPQH
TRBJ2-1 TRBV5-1 ASSLGGRAYNEQF
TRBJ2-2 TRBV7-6 ASSFSQNTGELF
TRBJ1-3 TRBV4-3 ASSQRVAGAGNTIY
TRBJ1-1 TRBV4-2 ASSLAGKKNTEAF
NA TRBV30 AWRGSGDGEQY
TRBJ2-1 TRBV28 ASPPAGAGGRNEQF
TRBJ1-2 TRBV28 ASSLRGPYGYT
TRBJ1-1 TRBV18 ASSPRDRATEAF
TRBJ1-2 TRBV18 ASSLDRGGDGYT